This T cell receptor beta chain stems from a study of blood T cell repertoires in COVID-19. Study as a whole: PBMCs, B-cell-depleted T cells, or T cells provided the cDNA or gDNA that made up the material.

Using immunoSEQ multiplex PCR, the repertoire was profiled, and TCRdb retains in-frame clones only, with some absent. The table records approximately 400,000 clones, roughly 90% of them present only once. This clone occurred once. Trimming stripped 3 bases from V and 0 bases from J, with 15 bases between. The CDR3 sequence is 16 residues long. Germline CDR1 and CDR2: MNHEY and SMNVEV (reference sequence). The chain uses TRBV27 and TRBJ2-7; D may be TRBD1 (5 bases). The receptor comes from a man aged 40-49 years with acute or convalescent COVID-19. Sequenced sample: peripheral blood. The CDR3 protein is CASSFGPDSLSYEQYF. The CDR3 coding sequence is TGTGCCAGCAGTTTCGGGCCCGACAGCCTCTCCTACGAGCAGTACTTC.